This T cell receptor beta chain comes out of a study of shared clonotypes between healthy human individuals (dated by TCRdb to the early 2020s). The study in broad terms: A few men and two women, aged 18 to 49 years, made up the cohort. Per donor, three plates each were used for CD4 naive and CD4 memory, two for CD8 naive, and one for CD8 memory. The study deeply sequenced blood TCR repertoires of about 5 healthy adults to estimate repertoire size and the extent of clonotype sharing between individuals. Libraries were prepared and TCR repertoires were sequenced by different laboratories using diverse techniques, in order to increase sequencing depth and limit assay-specific biases. Each donor's leukapheresis produced roughly between roughly 0.94 and 9.5 billion PBMCs.

CD8 naive samples consisted of CD45RO-negative cells that were positively selected for CCR7, yielding a CD45RA+CCR7+ population without TemRA cells. The donors were healthy, HIV-negative adults who had no recently reported acute infections or vaccinations. Every donor was a Caucasian adult living in Nashville, Tennessee, USA. Blood was collected by leukapheresis, and PBMCs were isolated by Ficoll-Histopaque density gradient centrifugation and then cryopreserved in liquid nitrogen vapor phase. Purity and quantity of every magnetically sorted T cell population were checked by analytical flow cytometry. Genomic DNA was isolated from each sorted fraction and quantified by UV absorbance on a Nanodrop 2000c. Using the deep immunoSEQ assay, TCR CDR3 regions were amplified from genomic DNA by multiplex PCR. Genomic DNA extracted from each cell subset was distributed evenly over all wells of several immunoSEQ 96-well plates, and each plate served as one replicate. For sorted subsets, about 200 ng genomic DNA, equal to 30,000 or so T cell genomes, was loaded into each replicate PCR. The purified libraries were quantified using a Qubit 3.0 fluorometer, sized with a Bioanalyzer 2100, and then quantified again using the KAPA Library Quantification kit. Each immunoSEQ 96-well plate was sequenced on its own single-read 150-cycle Illumina NextSeq 550 flow cell. On the study's bioinformatics: Because the immunoSEQ output held only junctional sequences and lacked quality scores, the filtering could not match the filtering applied to full-length reads. To assign V/J genes and CDR3, sequences were annotated using PyIR, a Python wrapper for IgBLAST v1.9, with IMGT germline references. Any read was removed if the V/J assignment was weak (E-value above 1e-6), the CDR3 was missing, or the read contained stop codons, out-of-frame junctions, or ambiguous translated residues. A V3J clonotype was defined by an identical inferred V gene, J gene, and CDR3 amino acid sequence. Percentage overlap between repertoires was computed as shared unique clonotypes divided by the size of the smaller repertoire. Repertoire richness was assessed with RTK rarefaction, the Chao1 estimator, and Recon v2.1 estimates of unobserved clonotypes. For all TCRbeta clonotypes obtained by the gDNA method from a few donors, generation probabilities were computed with OLGA. In TCRdb, the immuneACCESS table is reduced to in-frame sequences with V and J assigned. These tables do not hold every clone; where another copy was compared, an unresolved V gene accounts for under half, and the others remain unexplained. The V and J calls and clone size come from that table; D and trimming were worked out from the DNA. The sample table holds around 620,000 clones, of which 95% were seen once. The top ten constitute 0.095% to 0.14% of the sample.

Findings and caveats that apply to the study as a whole: Compared with non-shared clonotypes, clonotypes shared by all four sorted-subset donors had higher generation probabilities. Across a handful of donors, around 5% of naive CD4, around 3.5% of naive CD8, about 2.3% of memory CD4, and approximately 0.4% of memory CD8 clonotypes were shared. Larger estimated clonotype richness was generally found for naive subsets than for memory subsets. Sampling was restricted to blood, and TCR repertoires in tissue are likely to differ from TCR repertoires in blood. Rarefaction of sorted-subset datasets indicated incomplete sequencing despite the large sequencing depth. Because the study included a small number of donors, the genetic and exposure-history diversity represented was limited. Based on pairwise subsampling, the degree of clonotype sharing among donors was expected to be affected by sequencing depth.

On this clone itself: There is no known antigen for this receptor. Base qualities are not provided; no much larger clone lies one nucleotide away.

V was cut back by 4 bases and J by 8 bases, leaving a gap of 7 bases between them. The germline V gene (reference sequence) provides CDR1 SGHNT and CDR2 YYREEE. The CDR3 starts with the cysteine, ends with the phenylalanine, and has 11 residues. Only the CDR3 DNA is retained, 33 bases long and in frame from the first base. The sequenced sample was naive CD8+ T cells sorted from blood. The sample's cell subset or site label, decoded: CD45RA+CCR7+. The receptor comes from a woman aged 25 to 45 in good health. The sequence links TRBV5-4 to TRBJ2-1, with the D gene not confidently named. The DNA sequence is given as TGTGCCAGCAGCGTTGCGCATGAGCAGTTCTTC. The encoded protein is CASSVAHEQFF.